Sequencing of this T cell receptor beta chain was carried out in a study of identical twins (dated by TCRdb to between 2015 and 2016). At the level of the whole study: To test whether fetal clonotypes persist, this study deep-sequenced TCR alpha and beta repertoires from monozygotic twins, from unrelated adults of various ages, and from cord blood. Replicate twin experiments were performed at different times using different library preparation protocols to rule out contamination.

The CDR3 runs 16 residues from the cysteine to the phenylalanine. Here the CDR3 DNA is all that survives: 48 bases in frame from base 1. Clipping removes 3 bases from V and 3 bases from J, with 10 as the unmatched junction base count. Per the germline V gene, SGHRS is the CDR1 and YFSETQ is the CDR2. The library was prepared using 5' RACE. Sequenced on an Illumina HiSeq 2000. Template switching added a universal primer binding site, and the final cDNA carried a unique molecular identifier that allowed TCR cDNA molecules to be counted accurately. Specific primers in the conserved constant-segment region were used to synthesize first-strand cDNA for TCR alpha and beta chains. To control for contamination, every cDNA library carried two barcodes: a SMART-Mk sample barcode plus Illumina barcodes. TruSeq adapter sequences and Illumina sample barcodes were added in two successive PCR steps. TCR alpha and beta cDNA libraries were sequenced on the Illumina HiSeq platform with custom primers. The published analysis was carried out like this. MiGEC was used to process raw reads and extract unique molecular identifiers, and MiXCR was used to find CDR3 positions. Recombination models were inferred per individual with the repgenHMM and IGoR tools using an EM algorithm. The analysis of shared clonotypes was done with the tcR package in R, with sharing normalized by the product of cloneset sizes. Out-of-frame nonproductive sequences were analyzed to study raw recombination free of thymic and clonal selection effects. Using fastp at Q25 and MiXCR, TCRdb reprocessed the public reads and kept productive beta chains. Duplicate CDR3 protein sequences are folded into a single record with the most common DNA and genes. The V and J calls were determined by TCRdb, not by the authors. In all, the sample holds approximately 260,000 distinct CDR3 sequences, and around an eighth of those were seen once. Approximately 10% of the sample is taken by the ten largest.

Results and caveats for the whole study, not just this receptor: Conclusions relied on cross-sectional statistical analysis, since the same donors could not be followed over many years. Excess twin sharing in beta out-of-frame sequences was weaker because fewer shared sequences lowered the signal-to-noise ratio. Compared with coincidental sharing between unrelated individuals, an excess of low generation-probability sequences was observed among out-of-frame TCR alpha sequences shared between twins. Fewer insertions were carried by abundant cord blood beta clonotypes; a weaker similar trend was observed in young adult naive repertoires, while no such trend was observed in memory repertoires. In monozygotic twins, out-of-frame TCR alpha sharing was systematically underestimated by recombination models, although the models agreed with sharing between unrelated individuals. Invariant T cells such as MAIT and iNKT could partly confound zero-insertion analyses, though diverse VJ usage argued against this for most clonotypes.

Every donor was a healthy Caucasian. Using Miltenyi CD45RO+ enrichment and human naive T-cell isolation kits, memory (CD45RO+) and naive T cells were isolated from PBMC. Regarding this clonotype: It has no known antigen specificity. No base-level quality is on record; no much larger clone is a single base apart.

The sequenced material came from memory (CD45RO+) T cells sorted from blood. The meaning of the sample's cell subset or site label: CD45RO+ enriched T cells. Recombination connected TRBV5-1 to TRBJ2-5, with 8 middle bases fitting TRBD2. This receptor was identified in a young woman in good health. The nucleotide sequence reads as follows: TGCGCCAGCAGCTCCCAGGGTGGAGCGGGGGAAGAGACCCAGTACTTC. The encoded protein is CASSSQGGAGEETQYF.